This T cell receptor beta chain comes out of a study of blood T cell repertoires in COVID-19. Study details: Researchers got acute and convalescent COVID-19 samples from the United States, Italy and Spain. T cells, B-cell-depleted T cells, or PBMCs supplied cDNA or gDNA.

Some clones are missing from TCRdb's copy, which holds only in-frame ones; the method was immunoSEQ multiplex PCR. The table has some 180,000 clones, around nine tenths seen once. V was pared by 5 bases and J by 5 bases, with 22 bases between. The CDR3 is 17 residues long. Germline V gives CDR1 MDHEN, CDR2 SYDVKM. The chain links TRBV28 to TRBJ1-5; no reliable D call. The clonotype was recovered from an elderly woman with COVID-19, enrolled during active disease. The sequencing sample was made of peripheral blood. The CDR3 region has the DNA TGTGCCAGCAGTCCCACCCGGCGCGGAATAGGAGATCAGCCCCAGCATTTT. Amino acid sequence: CASSPTRRGIGDQPQHF.